This paragraph covers one T cell receptor beta chain sequence. Its specificity is not known. 13 Jbeta primers and 60 Vbeta primers were used for the PCR. Sequencing was performed with immunoSEQ multiplex PCR; in TCRdb, only in-frame clones are kept and a portion is missing. The sample includes about 160,000 clones, about four fifths of them seen just once. This entry is derived from a study of cytomegalovirus exposure and HLA in healthy donors. General study points: Among TCR sequences, most were rare, though some public TCRs appeared in many donors. For TCR beta chains, V- and J-gene trimming was later linked to a missense DCLRE1C variant.

The CDR3 totals 13 residues. The V gene lost 4 bases and the J gene lost 7 bases, with 11 bases spanning the gap. Germline V gives CDR1 SGHTA, CDR2 FQGNSA. Source material: PBMCs. This receptor was obtained from a male donor in good health and CMV-seropositive. The chain combines TRBV7-2 with TRBJ1-5; D is perhaps TRBD1 (6 bases). CDR3 region: CASSSTGSQPQHF. DNA of the CDR3: TGTGCCAGCAGCTCCACAGGGTCCCAGCCCCAGCATTTT.